This is a list of T cell receptor beta chains from one sample in a study of blood T cell repertoires in COVID-19. Here immunoSEQ multiplex PCR was the method, and the copy in TCRdb shows in-frame clones only, minus some. The table records 200,000 or so clones, about 88% of them present only once. The sample taken for sequencing was PBMCs or T cells enriched from blood (not recorded which). The receptors derive from a middle-aged woman with acute COVID-19. Each CDR3 is given with its conserved first and last residue. D genes are given only for firm matches. Clone size is shown for a subset of rows, as once, few, many or a class of expanded clone.

v_gene: TRBV5-1; abundance: -; j_gene: TRBJ2-1; d_gene: -; CDR3nt: TGCGCCAGCAGCTTGCGTCTTTCGGCAGGGATATACAATGAGCAGTTCTTC; CDR3aa: CASSLRLSAGIYNEQFF
v_gene: TRBV4-3; abundance: -; j_gene: TRBJ1-4; d_gene: -; CDR3nt: TGCGCCAGCAGCCATATTGCGGGTAATGAAAAACTGTTTTTT; CDR3aa: CASSHIAGNEKLFF
v_gene: TRBV9; abundance: -; j_gene: TRBJ1-3; d_gene: -; CDR3nt: TGTGCCAGCAGCGTGGCCTCTCGCGGAAACACCATATATTTT; CDR3aa: CASSVASRGNTIYF
v_gene: TRBV19; abundance: -; j_gene: TRBJ2-2; d_gene: TRBD1; CDR3nt: TGTGCCAGTATCCCCGGGACAGGTGTGAACGGGGAGCTGTTTTTT; CDR3aa: CASIPGTGVNGELFF
v_gene: TRBV9; abundance: -; j_gene: TRBJ1-1; d_gene: -; CDR3nt: TGTGCCAGCAGCGCCGGGAGGGACACTGAAGCTTTCTTT; CDR3aa: CASSAGRDTEAFF
v_gene: TRBV9; abundance: -; j_gene: TRBJ2-7; d_gene: -; CDR3nt: TGTGCCAGCAGCGTAGGGTTCTGGGACACCGACTACGAGCAGTACTTC; CDR3aa: CASSVGFWDTDYEQYF
v_gene: TRBV6-4; abundance: -; j_gene: TRBJ2-1; d_gene: -; CDR3nt: TGTGCCAGCAGTGAAAGCTTCCGCAATGAGCAGTTCTTC; CDR3aa: CASSESFRNEQFF
v_gene: TRBV3-1/TRBV3-2; abundance: -; j_gene: TRBJ2-2; d_gene: -; CDR3nt: TGTGCCAGCTGTTCCTTGAACACCGGGGAGCTGTTTTTT; CDR3aa: CASCSLNTGELFF
v_gene: TRBV18; abundance: -; j_gene: TRBJ2-3; d_gene: TRBD2; CDR3nt: TGTGCCAGCTCACTTGGTAGCGGGATAGAGTATTTT; CDR3aa: CASSLGSGIEYF
v_gene: TRBV6-2/TRBV6-3; abundance: -; j_gene: TRBJ2-2; d_gene: -; CDR3nt: TGTGCCAGCAGTTACCCAAACACCGGGGAGCTGTTTTTT; CDR3aa: CASSYPNTGELFF
v_gene: TRBV2; abundance: -; j_gene: TRBJ2-1; d_gene: TRBD2; CDR3nt: TGTGCCAGCAGAGAAACGGGACTAGCGGGAGTGAATGAGCAGTTCTTC; CDR3aa: CASRETGLAGVNEQFF
v_gene: TRBV2; abundance: -; j_gene: TRBJ2-4; d_gene: TRBD2; CDR3nt: TGTGCCAGCAGTCCACGGACGGCCCGGGGGGACATTCAGTACTTC; CDR3aa: CASSPRTARGDIQYF
v_gene: TRBV5-6; abundance: -; j_gene: TRBJ2-1; d_gene: -; CDR3nt: TGTGCCAGCAGCATTGGTAGAGATGAGCAGTTCTTC; CDR3aa: CASSIGRDEQFF
v_gene: TRBV3-1/TRBV3-2; abundance: -; j_gene: TRBJ1-3; d_gene: -; CDR3nt: TGTGCCAGCAGCCAAGCCCACACAGGGAAAGTAAGCTCTGGAAACACCATATATTTT; CDR3aa: CASSQAHTGKVSSGNTIYF
v_gene: TRBV28; abundance: -; j_gene: TRBJ1-1; d_gene: -; CDR3nt: TGTGCCAGCAGTCGGGGGGGGACGGGGAACACTGAAGCTTTCTTT; CDR3aa: CASSRGGTGNTEAFF
v_gene: TRBV7-3; abundance: -; j_gene: TRBJ2-2; d_gene: TRBD1; CDR3nt: TGTGCCAGCAGCTTGTCGGGGACAGGGAAGTACACCGGGGAGCTGTTTTTT; CDR3aa: CASSLSGTGKYTGELFF
v_gene: TRBV2; abundance: -; j_gene: TRBJ1-2; d_gene: -; CDR3nt: TGTGCCAGCAGTGAAACAGGGAGAGGCTATGGCTACACCTTC; CDR3aa: CASSETGRGYGYTF
v_gene: TRBV27; abundance: -; j_gene: TRBJ2-7; d_gene: -; CDR3nt: TGTGCCAGCAGCTGGGCAGGCGCTCTCGACGCGCAGTACTTC; CDR3aa: CASSWAGALDAQYF
v_gene: TRBV19; abundance: -; j_gene: TRBJ2-1; d_gene: -; CDR3nt: TGTGCCAGTAGTATTACGGGAACGGTTTACAATGAGCAGTTCTTC; CDR3aa: CASSITGTVYNEQFF
v_gene: TRBV5-1; abundance: -; j_gene: TRBJ1-1; d_gene: -; CDR3nt: TGCGCCAGCAGGTCCCCAGACACTGAAGCTTTCTTT; CDR3aa: CASRSPDTEAFF
v_gene: TRBV6-1; abundance: -; j_gene: TRBJ1-5; d_gene: TRBD1; CDR3nt: TGTGCCAGCAGTGCCTCGGGACAGGGCGTTTATAGCAATCAGCCCCAGCATTTT; CDR3aa: CASSASGQGVYSNQPQHF
v_gene: TRBV27; abundance: -; j_gene: TRBJ2-7; d_gene: TRBD2; CDR3nt: TGTGCCAGCAGTCTCGCCCCCTCCGGACTAGCGGGTCCCGGGGCCTACGAGCAGTACTTC; CDR3aa: CASSLAPSGLAGPGAYEQYF
v_gene: TRBV7-6; abundance: once; j_gene: TRBJ1-3; d_gene: -; CDR3nt: TGTGCCAGCAGCCCCGTCAGTTTCGACAGACGAAACTCTGGAAACACCATATATTTT; CDR3aa: CASSPVSFDRRNSGNTIYF
v_gene: TRBV29-1; abundance: -; j_gene: TRBJ1-4; d_gene: -; CDR3nt: TGCAGCGTTTTAGATGCAACTAATGAAAAACTGTTTTTT; CDR3aa: CSVLDATNEKLFF
v_gene: TRBV7-3; abundance: -; j_gene: TRBJ2-6; d_gene: -; CDR3nt: TGTGCCAGCAGCGAACAACAGGGTCCCAACGTCCTGACTTTC; CDR3aa: CASSEQQGPNVLTF
v_gene: TRBV25-1; abundance: -; j_gene: TRBJ1-4; d_gene: TRBD1; CDR3nt: TGTGCCAGCAGTGAACCCGGACAGGGTCTCAAGGGGAATGAAAAACTGTTTTTT; CDR3aa: CASSEPGQGLKGNEKLFF
v_gene: TRBV28; abundance: -; j_gene: TRBJ1-2; d_gene: -; CDR3nt: TGTGCCACCGGGGGGCAGAACAACTATGGCTACACCTTC; CDR3aa: CATGGQNNYGYTF
v_gene: TRBV7-2; abundance: -; j_gene: TRBJ2-2; d_gene: -; CDR3nt: TGTGCCAGCAGCCCCGAGGGGACTTTGAACACCGGGGAGCTGTTTTTT; CDR3aa: CASSPEGTLNTGELFF
v_gene: TRBV6-4; abundance: once; j_gene: TRBJ2-7; d_gene: TRBD1; CDR3nt: TGTGCCAGCAGCCTTAATGGACAGGGCCCCTACGAGCAGTACTTC; CDR3aa: CASSLNGQGPYEQYF
v_gene: TRBV7-9; abundance: once; j_gene: TRBJ1-3; d_gene: -; CDR3nt: TGTGCCAGCAGCAAGCCAGGAAACACCATATATTTT; CDR3aa: CASSKPGNTIYF
v_gene: TRBV7-2; abundance: -; j_gene: TRBJ1-5; d_gene: TRBD1; CDR3nt: TGTGCCAGCAGCTCCGACAGGGCTCAGCCCCAGCATTTT; CDR3aa: CASSSDRAQPQHF
v_gene: TRBV6-2/TRBV6-3; abundance: -; j_gene: TRBJ2-7; d_gene: -; CDR3nt: TGTGCCAGCAGTTATGCCGGAGCCTACGAGCAGTACTTC; CDR3aa: CASSYAGAYEQYF
v_gene: TRBV11-2; abundance: -; j_gene: TRBJ2-5; d_gene: -; CDR3nt: TGTGCCAGCAGCTATTCGGAGACCCAGTACTTC; CDR3aa: CASSYSETQYF
v_gene: TRBV2; abundance: -; j_gene: TRBJ2-3; d_gene: TRBD2; CDR3nt: TGTGCCAGCAGTTTAGCGGGGACAAGCACAGATACGCAGTATTTT; CDR3aa: CASSLAGTSTDTQYF
v_gene: TRBV5-5; abundance: -; j_gene: TRBJ2-3; d_gene: TRBD2; CDR3nt: TGTGCCAGCAGCTTGGACGGGAGGGCCACAGATACGCAGTATTTT; CDR3aa: CASSLDGRATDTQYF
v_gene: TRBV10-1; abundance: -; j_gene: TRBJ2-5; d_gene: -; CDR3nt: TGCGCCAGCAGTGAGTCGTGGCAGGATGGGACCCAGTACTTC; CDR3aa: CASSESWQDGTQYF
v_gene: TRBV25-1; abundance: -; j_gene: TRBJ1-1; d_gene: -; CDR3nt: TGTGCCAGCAGTGAATTAGACAGGGAAGCTTTCTTT; CDR3aa: CASSELDREAFF
v_gene: TRBV20-1; abundance: -; j_gene: TRBJ2-5; d_gene: -; CDR3nt: TGCAGTGCTAGCGGGGGAGAGACCCAGTACTTC; CDR3aa: CSASGGETQYF
v_gene: TRBV19; abundance: -; j_gene: TRBJ1-1; d_gene: -; CDR3nt: TGTGCCAGTACCCCTGGTCAGGGCCTGAACACTGAAGCTTTCTTT; CDR3aa: CASTPGQGLNTEAFF
v_gene: TRBV18; abundance: -; j_gene: TRBJ2-7; d_gene: TRBD2; CDR3nt: TGTGCCAGCTCTGGACTAGCGGGAGAATACGAGCAGTACTTC; CDR3aa: CASSGLAGEYEQYF
v_gene: TRBV7-6; abundance: once; j_gene: TRBJ2-3; d_gene: TRBD2; CDR3nt: TGTGCCAGCAGCTCCCGGACTAGCGGTGTACCCAAGACAGATACGCAGTATTTT; CDR3aa: CASSSRTSGVPKTDTQYF
v_gene: TRBV10-3; abundance: -; j_gene: TRBJ2-7; d_gene: -; CDR3nt: TGTGCCATCGGGACAATTTACGAGCAGTACTTC; CDR3aa: CAIGTIYEQYF
v_gene: TRBV9; abundance: -; j_gene: TRBJ1-3; d_gene: -; CDR3nt: TGTGCCAGCAACCGGGGGGGCTCGGGAAACACCATATATTTT; CDR3aa: CASNRGGSGNTIYF
v_gene: TRBV19; abundance: -; j_gene: TRBJ1-1; d_gene: TRBD1; CDR3nt: TGTGCCAGTAGTATAGGGCACAGGGGGAACACTGAAGCTTTCTTT; CDR3aa: CASSIGHRGNTEAFF
v_gene: TRBV6-5; abundance: -; j_gene: TRBJ1-1; d_gene: -; CDR3nt: TGTGCCAGCAGTTATGGGGGGTCCACTGAAGCTTTCTTT; CDR3aa: CASSYGGSTEAFF
v_gene: TRBV27; abundance: -; j_gene: TRBJ2-3; d_gene: TRBD2; CDR3nt: TGTGCCAGCAGAGCCGGGACTAGCGGCACAGATACGCAGTATTTT; CDR3aa: CASRAGTSGTDTQYF
v_gene: TRBV6-2/TRBV6-3; abundance: -; j_gene: TRBJ2-1; d_gene: TRBD2; CDR3nt: TGTGCCAGCAGCAGCGGACTAGCGGCCTACAATGAGCAGTTCTTC; CDR3aa: CASSSGLAAYNEQFF
v_gene: TRBV29-1; abundance: few; j_gene: TRBJ2-7; d_gene: TRBD2; CDR3nt: TGCAGCGTTGTACCGGGAGGGCCCTCCTCGTTCTACGAGCAGTACTTC; CDR3aa: CSVVPGGPSSFYEQYF
v_gene: TRBV18; abundance: -; j_gene: TRBJ2-3; d_gene: TRBD2; CDR3nt: TGTGCCAGCTCACCACGAGGGAGGGTCGGCACAGATACGCAGTATTTT; CDR3aa: CASSPRGRVGTDTQYF
v_gene: TRBV18; abundance: -; j_gene: TRBJ1-2; d_gene: TRBD1; CDR3nt: TGTGCCAGCTCACCACTCGGGACAGGGGATATGTTGAGTGGCTACACCTTC; CDR3aa: CASSPLGTGDMLSGYTF